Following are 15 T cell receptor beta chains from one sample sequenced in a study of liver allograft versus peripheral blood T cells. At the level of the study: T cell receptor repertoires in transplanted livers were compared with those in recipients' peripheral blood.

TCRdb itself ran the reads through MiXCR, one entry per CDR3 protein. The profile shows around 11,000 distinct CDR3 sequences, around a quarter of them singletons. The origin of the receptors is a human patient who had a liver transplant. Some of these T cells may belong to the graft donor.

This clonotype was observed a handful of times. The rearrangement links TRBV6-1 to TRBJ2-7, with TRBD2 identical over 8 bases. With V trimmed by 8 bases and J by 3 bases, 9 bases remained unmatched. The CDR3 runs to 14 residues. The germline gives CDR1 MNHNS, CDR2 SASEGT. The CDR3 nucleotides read TGTGCCAGCTCACCGGGGGGGCTAGACTACGAGCAGTACTTC. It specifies CASSPGGLDYEQYF.

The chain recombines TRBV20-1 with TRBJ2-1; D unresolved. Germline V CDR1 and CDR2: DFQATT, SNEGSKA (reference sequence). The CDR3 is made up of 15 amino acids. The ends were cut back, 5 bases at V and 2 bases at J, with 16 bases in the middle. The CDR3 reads CSAWGWVWPYNEQFF. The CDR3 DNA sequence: TGCAGTGCTTGGGGATGGGTATGGCCCTACAATGAGCAGTTCTTC.

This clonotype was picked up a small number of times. DNA for the CDR3: TGTGCCAGCAGCCTCCTCGGGCAGGGGGGGAGCGCTTTCTTT. It translates to CASSLLGQGGSAFF. The chain recombines TRBV6-5 with TRBJ1-1; 7 bases match TRBD1. The germline V gene encodes CDR1 MNHEY and CDR2 SVGAGI. The CDR3 runs to 14 residues. With V trimmed by 6 bases and J by 11 bases, 15 bases remained unmatched.

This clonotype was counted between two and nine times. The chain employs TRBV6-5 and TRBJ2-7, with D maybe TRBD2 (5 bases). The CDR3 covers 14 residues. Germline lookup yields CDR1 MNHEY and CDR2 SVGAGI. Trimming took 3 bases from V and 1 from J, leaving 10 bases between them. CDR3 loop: CASSYLRGSYEQYF. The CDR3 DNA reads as TGTGCCAGCAGTTATTTACGAGGGTCCTACGAGCAGTACTTC.

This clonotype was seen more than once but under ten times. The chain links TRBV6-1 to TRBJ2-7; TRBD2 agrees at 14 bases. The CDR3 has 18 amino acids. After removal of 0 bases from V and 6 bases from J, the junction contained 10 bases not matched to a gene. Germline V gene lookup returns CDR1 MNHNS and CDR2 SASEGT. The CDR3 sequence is CASSEALRWGLAGVEQYF. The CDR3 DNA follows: TGTGCCAGCAGTGAAGCGCTTCGGTGGGGACTAGCGGGAGTCGAGCAGTACTTC.

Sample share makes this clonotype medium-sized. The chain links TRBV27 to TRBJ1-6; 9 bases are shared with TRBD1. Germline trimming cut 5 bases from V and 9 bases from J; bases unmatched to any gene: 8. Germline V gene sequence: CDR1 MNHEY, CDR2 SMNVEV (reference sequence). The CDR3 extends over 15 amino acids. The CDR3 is CASSRAGTGISPLHF. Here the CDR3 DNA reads TGTGCCAGCAGTCGAGCCGGGACAGGGATTTCACCCCTCCACTTT.

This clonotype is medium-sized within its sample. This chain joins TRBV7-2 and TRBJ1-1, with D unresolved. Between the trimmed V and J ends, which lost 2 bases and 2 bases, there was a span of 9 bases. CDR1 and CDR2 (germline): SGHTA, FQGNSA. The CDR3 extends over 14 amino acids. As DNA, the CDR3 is TGTGCCAGCAGCTTACGGGGAATAAACACTGAAGCTTTCTTT. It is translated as CASSLRGINTEAFF.

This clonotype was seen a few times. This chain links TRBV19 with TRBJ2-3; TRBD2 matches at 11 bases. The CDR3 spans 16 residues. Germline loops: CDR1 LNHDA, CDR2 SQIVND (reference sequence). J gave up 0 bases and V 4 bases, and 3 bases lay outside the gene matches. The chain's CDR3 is CASSTGLAVSTDTQYF. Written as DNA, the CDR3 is TGTGCCAGTAGTACGGGACTAGCGGTTAGCACAGATACGCAGTATTTT.

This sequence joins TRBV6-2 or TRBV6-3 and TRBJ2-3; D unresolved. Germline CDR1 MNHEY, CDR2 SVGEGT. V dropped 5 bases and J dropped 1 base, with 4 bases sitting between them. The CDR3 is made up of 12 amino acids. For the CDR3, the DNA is TGTGCCAGCAGTGCCCGCACAGATACGCAGTATTTT. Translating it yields CASSARTDTQYF.

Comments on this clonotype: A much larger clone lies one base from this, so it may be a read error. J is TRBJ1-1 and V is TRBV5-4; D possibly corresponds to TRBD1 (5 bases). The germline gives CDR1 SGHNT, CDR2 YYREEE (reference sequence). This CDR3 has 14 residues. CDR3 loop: CAGSLGTGLAEAFF. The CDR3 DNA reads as TGTGCCGGCAGCCTCGGGACCGGGTTGGCTGAAGCTTTCTTT.

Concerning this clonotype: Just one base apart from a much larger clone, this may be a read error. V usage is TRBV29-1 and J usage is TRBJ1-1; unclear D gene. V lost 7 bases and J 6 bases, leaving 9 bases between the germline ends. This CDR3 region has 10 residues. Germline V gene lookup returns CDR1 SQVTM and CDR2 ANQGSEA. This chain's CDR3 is CSAGVSEAFF. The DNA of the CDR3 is TGCAGCGCTGGGGTTTCTGAAGCTTTCTTT.

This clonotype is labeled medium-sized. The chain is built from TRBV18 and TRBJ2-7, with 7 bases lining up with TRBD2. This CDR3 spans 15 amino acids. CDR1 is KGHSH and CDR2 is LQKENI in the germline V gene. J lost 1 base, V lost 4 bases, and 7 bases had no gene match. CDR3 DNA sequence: TGTGCCAGCTCACTAGGGACTATCGATTCCTACGAGCAGTACTTC. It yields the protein CASSLGTIDSYEQYF.

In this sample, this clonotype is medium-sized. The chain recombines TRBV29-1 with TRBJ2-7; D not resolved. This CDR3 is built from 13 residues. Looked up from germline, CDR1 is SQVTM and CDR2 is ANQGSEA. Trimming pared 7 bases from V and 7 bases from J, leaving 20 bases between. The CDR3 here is CSGSPWFYEEQYF. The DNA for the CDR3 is TGCAGCGGATCTCCATGGTTCTACGAAGAGCAGTACTTC.

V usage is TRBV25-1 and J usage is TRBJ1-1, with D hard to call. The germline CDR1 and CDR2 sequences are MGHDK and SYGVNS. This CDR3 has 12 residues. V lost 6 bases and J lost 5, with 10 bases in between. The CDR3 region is CASRGRETEAFF. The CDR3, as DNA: TGTGCCAGCAGAGGTAGGGAGACTGAAGCTTTCTTT.

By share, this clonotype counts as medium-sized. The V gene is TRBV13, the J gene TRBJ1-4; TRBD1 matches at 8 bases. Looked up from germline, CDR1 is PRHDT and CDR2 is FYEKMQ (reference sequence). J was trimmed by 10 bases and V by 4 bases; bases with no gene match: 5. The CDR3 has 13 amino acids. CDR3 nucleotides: TGTGCCAGCAGCTACCGACAGGGGAGAAAACTGTTTTTT. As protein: CASSYRQGRKLFF.